These 18 T cell receptor beta chains were all obtained from the same sample, sequenced in a study of OX40 agonist ivuxolimab in advanced cancers. Assay used: immunoSEQ multiplex PCR; TCRdb lists only in-frame clones, some missing. Among roughly 56,000 clones listed, about four fifths were seen once. The starting material was CD4+ or CD8+ T cells sorted from blood, obtained in a trial of the OX40 agonist ivuxolimab. The receptors here all came from an adult with an advanced solid tumor such as melanoma, head and neck, liver or kidney cancer.

The sample holds a few counts of this clone. The chain combines TRBV7-6 with TRBJ1-5, with TRBD1 matching 7 bases. Germline loops: CDR1 SGHVS, CDR2 FNYEAQ. Trimming took 5 bases from V and 0 from J; bases not matched to a gene: 10. The CDR3 loop spans 17 amino acids. The CDR3 region is CASSPSPDRDSNQPQHF. CDR3 coding DNA: TGTGCCAGCAGCCCTAGTCCTGACAGGGATAGCAATCAGCCCCAGCATTTT. Complete variable domain (other parts from reference TRBV7-6 and TRBJ1-5): GAGVSQSPRYKVTKRGQDVALRCDPISGHVSLYWYRQALGQGPEFLTYFNYEAQQDKSGLPNDRFSAERPEGSISTLTIQRTEQRDSAMYRCASSPSPDRDSNQPQHFGDGTRLSIL.

V and J are TRBV11-1 and TRBJ1-3; 9 positions match TRBD1. Germline V gives CDR1 SGHAT, CDR2 FQDESV (reference sequence). Trimming removed 5 bases from V and 4 bases from J; junction bases left unmatched: 12. There are 17 residues in the CDR3. CDR3 loop: CASSPQNRGPGGNTIYF. The CDR3 region has the DNA TGTGCCAGCAGCCCGCAAAACAGGGGGCCTGGAGGAAACACCATATATTTT.

The rearrangement joins TRBV18 to TRBJ2-2, with a tentative D call TRBD1 (6 bases). The CDR3 has 14 residues. The V end was cut by 6 bases, the J end by 3 bases, with 11 bases between. Germline-derived CDR1 and CDR2 are KGHSH and LQKENI. Written as DNA, the CDR3 is TGTGCCAGCTCCGGGGCAGGGGACACCGGGGAGCTGTTTTTT. This codes for CASSGAGDTGELFF.

The rearrangement links TRBV6-1 to TRBJ1-4, with 8 bases matching TRBD1. Germline V CDR1 and CDR2: MNHNS, SASEGT. J lost 0 bases, V lost 4 bases, and 1 base had no gene match. CDR3 length equals 15 residues. This CDR3 is CASSVTGATNEKLFF. The CDR3 DNA sequence: TGTGCCAGCAGTGTGACAGGGGCAACTAATGAAAAACTGTTTTTT.

The V gene is TRBV11-1, the J gene TRBJ1-2; D might be TRBD1 (6 bases). This CDR3 comprises 13 residues. Germline CDR1 is SGHAT and CDR2 is FQDESV (reference sequence). Deletions cut 2 bases from V and 2 bases from J, with 6 bases between. The CDR3 loop is CASSLRGNYGYTF. CDR3 coding DNA: TGTGCCAGCAGCTTAAGGGGGAACTATGGCTACACCTTC. Combining the CDR3 with reference TRBV11-1 and TRBJ1-2 gives the whole variable domain EAEVAQSPRYKITEKSQAVAFWCDPISGHATLYWYRQILGQGPELLVQFQDESVVDDSQLPKDRFSAERLKGVDSTLKIQPAELGDSAMYLCASSLRGNYGYTFGSGTRLTVV.

The chain links TRBV30 to TRBJ1-3; maybe TRBD1 (5 bases). Germline CDR1 reads GTSNPN; CDR2 reads SVGIG (reference sequence). V shed 2 bases and J shed 3 bases, with 14 bases lying between them. The CDR3 is made up of 15 amino acids. CDR3 DNA: TGTGCCTGGAGTCCGCCGGGGACTTTTGGAAACACCATATATTTT. Protein product: CAWSPPGTFGNTIYF.

The chain links TRBV5-1 to TRBJ2-5, with a tentative D call TRBD1 (6 bases). The DNA end is a closer match to TRBJ2-7, so the J assignment may be wrong. The CDR3 covers 14 residues. Germline CDR1 reads SGHRS; CDR2 reads YFSETQ. Here the CDR3 DNA reads TGCGCCAGCAGCTTGGGACAGGTTAGCTACGAGCAGTACTTC. Its protein product is CASSLGQVSYEQYF.

This clone was observed a few times. The CDR3 loop reads CASSETGHARGGTEAFF. CDR3 nucleotides: TGCGCCAGCAGTGAGACCGGACACGCCCGTGGCGGCACTGAAGCTTTCTTT. This chain joins TRBV10-1 and TRBJ1-1, with D tentatively TRBD1 (5 bases). This CDR3 is 17 amino acids long. The germline V and J ends were trimmed by 2 bases and 4 bases, with 20 bases remaining between them. The germline V gene has CDR1 WNHNN and CDR2 SYGVQD (reference sequence).

The genes are TRBV16 and TRBJ2-1; D ambiguous. There are 11 residues in the CDR3. The ends were cut back, 2 bases at V and 7 bases at J, with 3 bases in the middle. CDR1 is KGHSY and CDR2 is FQNENV in the germline V gene. The CDR3 reads CASSQRNEQFF. The CDR3 DNA reads as TGTGCCAGCAGCCAAAGGAATGAGCAGTTCTTC. The full variable domain, its missing parts supplied by reference TRBV16 and TRBJ2-1, is GEEVAQTPKHLVRGEGQKAKLYCAPIKGHSYVFWYQQVLKNEFKFLISFQNENVFDETGMPKERFSAKCLPNSPCSLEIQATKLEDSAVYFCASSQRNEQFFGPGTRLTVL.

The rearrangement links TRBV9 to TRBJ2-5; 8 bases line up with TRBD2. Germline trimming cut 6 bases from V and 4 bases from J; bases unmatched to any gene: 11. Per germline, CDR1 SGDLS and CDR2 YYNGEE. CDR3 length: 15 amino acids. CDR3 DNA sequence: TGTGCCAGCACCCCGGAGGGGACTAGGGGAGAGACCCAGTACTTC. Translating it yields CASTPEGTRGETQYF. Drawing the rest from reference TRBV9 and TRBJ2-5, the complete variable domain is DSGVTQTPKHLITATGQRVTLRCSPRSGDLSVYWYQQSLDQGLQFLIQYYNGEERAKGNILERFSAQQFPDLHSELNLSSLELGDSALYFCASTPEGTRGETQYFGPGTRLLVL.

The chain has TRBV6-6 and TRBJ1-2, with D possibly being TRBD1 (6 bases). Trimming stripped 8 bases from V and 2 bases from J, with 9 bases between. The CDR3 loop spans 12 amino acids. Germline lookup yields CDR1 MNHNY and CDR2 SVGAGI (reference sequence). The CDR3 bases are TGTGCCAGCTTTACAGGGAACTATGGCTACACCTTC. This codes for CASFTGNYGYTF.

The genes are TRBV19 and TRBJ1-6, with TRBD1 as a possible D gene (6 bases). Trimming removed 7 bases at V and 10 bases at J, with 20 bases between. The CDR3 runs to 15 residues. Per the germline V gene, CDR1 is LNHDA and CDR2 is SQIVND (reference sequence). CDR3 DNA sequence: TGTGCCAGTATGCCCCGAGGGGGGCAAGGATCACCCCTCCACTTT. It translates to CASMPRGGQGSPLHF. The complete variable domain, with remaining parts taken from reference TRBV19 and TRBJ1-6, reads DGGITQSPKYLFRKEGQNVTLSCEQNLNHDAMYWYRQDPGQGLRLIYYSQIVNDFQKGDIAEGYSVSREKKESFPLTVTSAQKNPTAFYLCASMPRGGQGSPLHFGNGTRLTVT.

The V call is TRBV28, the J call TRBJ2-2; 8 bases fit TRBD1. V gave up 5 bases and J gave up 4 bases; unmatched junction bases: 9. The CDR3 runs to 16 residues. Germline V CDR1 and CDR2: MDHEN, SYDVKM. The CDR3 bases are TGTGCCAGCAGTCCACGGACAGGGTGGGGCACCGGGGAGCTGTTTTTT. This encodes CASSPRTGWGTGELFF.

The chain has TRBV5-1 and TRBJ2-6; TRBD1 matches at 10 bases. CDR3 length: 16 amino acids. The V gene's germline CDR1 is SGHRS and CDR2 YFSETQ. Trimming cost V 4 bases and J 1 base; bases outside gene matches: 2. The CDR3 loop reads CASSGTGVSGANVLTF. For the CDR3, the DNA is TGCGCCAGCAGCGGGACAGGGGTGTCTGGGGCCAACGTCCTGACTTTC.

About this clone: A read error may produce the germline difference seen at one junction end. The gene calls are TRBV28 and TRBJ1-5; D gene unclear. This CDR3 spans 12 amino acids. The germline gives CDR1 MDHEN, CDR2 SYDVKM. CDR3 in amino acids: CASSLARAGLDF. In DNA, the CDR3 is TGTGCCAGCAGTTTAGCCCGGGCGGGGTTGGATTTT.

The chain combines TRBV6-4 with TRBJ2-3; 10 bases are shared with TRBD2. V shed 9 bases and J 6 bases; nucleotides not matched to a gene: 21. This CDR3 comprises 18 residues. Germline V gene data show CDR1 as MRHNA and CDR2 as SNTAGT. The CDR3 reads CARSPSGGDRCLVDTQYF. The CDR3 coding sequence is TGTGCCAGGAGCCCTAGCGGGGGCGACCGATGCCTAGTGGATACGCAGTATTTT.

The gene calls are TRBV6-6 and TRBJ2-5; D gene unclear. The CDR3 runs 15 residues. With 8 bases removed from V and 5 bases from J, the gap between germline ends came to 21 bases. Germline V gene data show CDR1 as MNHNY and CDR2 as SVGAGI (reference sequence). The CDR3 sequence is CASRVQRQIGETQYF. The CDR3 nucleotides read TGTGCCAGCCGAGTCCAGCGTCAGATCGGGGAGACCCAGTACTTC.

CDR3: CASSLAWATEAFF. The CDR3 DNA reads as TGTGCCAGCAGCTTAGCGTGGGCGACTGAAGCTTTCTTT. V usage is TRBV7-9 and J usage is TRBJ1-1; D call uncertain. V lost 0 bases, J lost 5 bases, and 7 bases lay in between. Germline CDR1 and CDR2: SEHNR and FQNEAQ (reference sequence). This CDR3 has 13 residues.